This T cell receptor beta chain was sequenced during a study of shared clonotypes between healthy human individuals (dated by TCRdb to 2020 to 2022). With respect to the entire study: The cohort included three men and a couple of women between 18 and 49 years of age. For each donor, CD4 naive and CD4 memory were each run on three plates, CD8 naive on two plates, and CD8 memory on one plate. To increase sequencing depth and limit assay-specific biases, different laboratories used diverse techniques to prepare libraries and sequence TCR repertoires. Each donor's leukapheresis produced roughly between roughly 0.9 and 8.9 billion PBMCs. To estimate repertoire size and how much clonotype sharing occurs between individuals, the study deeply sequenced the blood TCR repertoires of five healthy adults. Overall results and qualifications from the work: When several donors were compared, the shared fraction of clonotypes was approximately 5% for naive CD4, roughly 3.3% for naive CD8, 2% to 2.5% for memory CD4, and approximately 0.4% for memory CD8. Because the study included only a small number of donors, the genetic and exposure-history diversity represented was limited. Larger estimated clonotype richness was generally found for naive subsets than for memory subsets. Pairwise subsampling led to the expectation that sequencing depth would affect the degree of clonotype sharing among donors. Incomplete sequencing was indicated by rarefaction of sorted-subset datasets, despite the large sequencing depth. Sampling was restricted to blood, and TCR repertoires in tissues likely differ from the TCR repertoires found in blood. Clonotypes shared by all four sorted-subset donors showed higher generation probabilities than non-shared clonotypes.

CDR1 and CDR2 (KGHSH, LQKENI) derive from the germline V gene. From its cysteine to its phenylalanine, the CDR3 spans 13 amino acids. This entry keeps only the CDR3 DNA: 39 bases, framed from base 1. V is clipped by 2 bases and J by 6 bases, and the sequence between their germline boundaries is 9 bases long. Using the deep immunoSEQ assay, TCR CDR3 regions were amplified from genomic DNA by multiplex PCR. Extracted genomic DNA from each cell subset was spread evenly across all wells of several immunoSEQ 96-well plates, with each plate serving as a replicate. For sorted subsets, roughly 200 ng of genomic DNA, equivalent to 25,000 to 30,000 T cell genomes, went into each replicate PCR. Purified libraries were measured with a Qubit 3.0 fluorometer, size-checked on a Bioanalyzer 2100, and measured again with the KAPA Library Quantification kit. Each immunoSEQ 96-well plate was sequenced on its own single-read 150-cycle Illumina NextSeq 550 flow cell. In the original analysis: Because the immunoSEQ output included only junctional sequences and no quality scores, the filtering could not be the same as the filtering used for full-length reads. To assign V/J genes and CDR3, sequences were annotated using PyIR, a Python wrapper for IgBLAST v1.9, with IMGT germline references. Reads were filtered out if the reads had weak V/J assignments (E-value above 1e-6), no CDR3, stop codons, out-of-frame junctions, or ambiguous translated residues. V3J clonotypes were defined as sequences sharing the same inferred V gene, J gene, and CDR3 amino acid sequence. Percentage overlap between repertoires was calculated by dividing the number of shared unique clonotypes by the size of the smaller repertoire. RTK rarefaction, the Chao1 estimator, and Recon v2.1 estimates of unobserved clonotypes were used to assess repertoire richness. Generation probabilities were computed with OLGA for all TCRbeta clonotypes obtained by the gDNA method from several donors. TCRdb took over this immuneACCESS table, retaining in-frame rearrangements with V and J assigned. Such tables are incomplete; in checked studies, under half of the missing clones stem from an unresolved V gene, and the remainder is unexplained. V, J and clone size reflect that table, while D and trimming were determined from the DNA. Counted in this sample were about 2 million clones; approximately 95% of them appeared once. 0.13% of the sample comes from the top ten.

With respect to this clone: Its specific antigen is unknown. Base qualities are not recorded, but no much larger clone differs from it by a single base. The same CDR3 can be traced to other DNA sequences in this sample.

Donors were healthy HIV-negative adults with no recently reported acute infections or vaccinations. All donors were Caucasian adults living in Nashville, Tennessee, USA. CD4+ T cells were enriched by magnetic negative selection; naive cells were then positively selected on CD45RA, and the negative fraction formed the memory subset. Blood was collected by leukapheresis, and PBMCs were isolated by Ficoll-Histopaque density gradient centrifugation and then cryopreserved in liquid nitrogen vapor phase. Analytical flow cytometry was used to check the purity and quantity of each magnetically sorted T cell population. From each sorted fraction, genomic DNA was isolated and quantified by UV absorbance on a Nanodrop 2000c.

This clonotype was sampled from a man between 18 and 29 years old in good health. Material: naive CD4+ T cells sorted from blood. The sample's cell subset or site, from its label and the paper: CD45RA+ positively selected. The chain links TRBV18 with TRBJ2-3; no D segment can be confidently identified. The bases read TGTGCCAGCTCACCAGGCTTCACGGATACGCAGTATTTT. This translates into CASSPGFTDTQYF. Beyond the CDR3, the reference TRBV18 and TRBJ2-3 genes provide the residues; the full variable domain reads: NAGVMQNPRHLVRRRGQEARLRCSPMKGHSHVYWYRQLPEEGLKFMVYLQKENIIDESGMPKERFSAEFPKEGPSILRIQQVVRGDSAAYFCASSPGFTDTQYFGPGTRLTVL.